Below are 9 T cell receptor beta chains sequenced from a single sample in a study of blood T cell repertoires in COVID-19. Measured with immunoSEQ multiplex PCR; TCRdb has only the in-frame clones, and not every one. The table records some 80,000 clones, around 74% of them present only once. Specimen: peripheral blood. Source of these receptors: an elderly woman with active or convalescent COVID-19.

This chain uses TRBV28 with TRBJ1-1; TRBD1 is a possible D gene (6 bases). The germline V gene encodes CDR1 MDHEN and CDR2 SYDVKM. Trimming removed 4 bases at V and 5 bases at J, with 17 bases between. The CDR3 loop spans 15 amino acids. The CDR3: CASSSRTGSGTEAFF. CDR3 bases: TGTGCCAGCAGTTCCCGAACAGGGTCGGGGACTGAAGCTTTCTTT.

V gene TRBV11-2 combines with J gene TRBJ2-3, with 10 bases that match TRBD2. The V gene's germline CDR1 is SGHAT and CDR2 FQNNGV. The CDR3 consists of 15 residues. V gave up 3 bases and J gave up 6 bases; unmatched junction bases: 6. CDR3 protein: CASSFVSGGPDTQYF. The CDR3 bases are TGTGCCAGCAGCTTCGTTAGCGGGGGGCCGGATACGCAGTATTTT. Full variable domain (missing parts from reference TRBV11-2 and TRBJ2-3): EAGVAQSPRYKIIEKRQSVAFWCNPISGHATLYWYQQILGQGPKLLIQFQNNGVVDDSQLPKDRFSAERLKGVDSTLKIQPAKLEDSAVYLCASSFVSGGPDTQYFGPGTRLTVL.

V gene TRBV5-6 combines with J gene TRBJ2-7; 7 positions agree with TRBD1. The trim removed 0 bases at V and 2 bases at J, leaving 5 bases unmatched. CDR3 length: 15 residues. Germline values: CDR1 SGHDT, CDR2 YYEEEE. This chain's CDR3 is CASSLGTGMAYEQYF. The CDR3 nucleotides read TGTGCCAGCAGCTTGGGGACAGGCATGGCCTACGAGCAGTACTTC.

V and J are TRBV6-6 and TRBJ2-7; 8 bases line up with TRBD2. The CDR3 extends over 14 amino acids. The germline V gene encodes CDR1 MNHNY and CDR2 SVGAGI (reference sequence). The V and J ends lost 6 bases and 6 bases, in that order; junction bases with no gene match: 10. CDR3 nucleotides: TGTGCCAGCAGACCCGGGGGGGCCTATGGCGAGCAGTACTTC. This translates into CASRPGGAYGEQYF.

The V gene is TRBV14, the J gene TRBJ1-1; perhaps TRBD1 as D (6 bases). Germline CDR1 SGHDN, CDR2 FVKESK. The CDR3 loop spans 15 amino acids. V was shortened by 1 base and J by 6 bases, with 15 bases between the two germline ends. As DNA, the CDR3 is TGTGCCAGCAGCCAAGTTGACAGGAGAAGGCCTGAAGCTTTCTTT. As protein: CASSQVDRRRPEAFF.

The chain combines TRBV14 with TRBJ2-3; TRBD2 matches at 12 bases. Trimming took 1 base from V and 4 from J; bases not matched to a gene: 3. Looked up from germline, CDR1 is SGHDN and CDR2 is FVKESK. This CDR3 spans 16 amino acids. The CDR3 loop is CASSQGASGRADTQYF. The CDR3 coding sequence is TGTGCCAGCAGCCAAGGGGCTAGCGGGAGGGCAGATACGCAGTATTTT.

The CDR3 spells CASSLFGQGRETQYF. CDR3 nucleotides: TGTGCCAGCAGCTTATTCGGACAGGGACGGGAGACCCAGTACTTC. The gene calls are TRBV7-6 and TRBJ2-5; 8 positions match TRBD1. The CDR3 spans 15 residues. The V segment lost 2 bases and the J segment 5 bases; nucleotides outside the gene matches: 7. Germline V gives CDR1 SGHVS, CDR2 FNYEAQ.

CDR3 in amino acids: CASSLEPYGYTF. The CDR3 DNA reads TGTGCCAGCAGTCTTGAGCCCTATGGCTACACCTTC. The chain uses TRBV28 and TRBJ1-2, with D unresolved. In germline, CDR1 is MDHEN, CDR2 SYDVKM. The CDR3 has 12 residues. The ends were cut back, 5 bases at V and 4 bases at J, with 8 bases in the middle.

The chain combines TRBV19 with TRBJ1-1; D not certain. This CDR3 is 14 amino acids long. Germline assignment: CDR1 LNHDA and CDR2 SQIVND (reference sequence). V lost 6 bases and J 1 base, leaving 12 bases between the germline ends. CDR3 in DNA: TGTGCCAGTAGCTTCCACAGTCGGAACACTGAAGCTTTCTTT. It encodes CASSFHSRNTEAFF.